This passage covers 8 T cell receptor beta chains from one sample sequenced in a study of OX40 agonist ivuxolimab in advanced cancers. Generated by immunoSEQ multiplex PCR, the TCRdb table keeps only in-frame clones and is missing some. The sample yields 68,000 or so clones, 86% seen once. Sequenced here: CD4+ or CD8+ T cells sorted from blood, sampled in a trial of the OX40 agonist ivuxolimab. These receptor sequences come from an adult with an advanced solid tumor such as melanoma, head and neck, liver or kidney cancer.

The chain recombines TRBV30 with TRBJ1-4, with a possible D match to TRBD1 (5 bases). The CDR3 contains 15 residues. The germline V gene has CDR1 GTSNPN and CDR2 SVGIG (reference sequence). V was pared by 3 bases and J by 0 bases, with 11 bases between. The CDR3 spells CAWRGVGATNEKLFF. CDR3 nucleotide sequence: TGTGCCTGGAGGGGGGTCGGAGCAACTAATGAAAAACTGTTTTTT.

The V gene is TRBV5-4, the J gene TRBJ2-7, with 8 bases lining up with TRBD1. The CDR3 length is 13 residues. Trimming took 1 base from V and 5 from J; bases not matched to a gene: 2. The germline CDR1 and CDR2 sequences are SGHNT and YYREEE (reference sequence). DNA of the CDR3: TGTGCCAGCAGCTTGACAGGGGGGAACGAGCAGTACTTC. Encoded protein: CASSLTGGNEQYF.

The CDR3 loop reads CSATDGWGNEQFF. For the CDR3, the DNA is TGCAGCGCTACCGACGGCTGGGGGAATGAGCAGTTCTTC. J is TRBJ2-1 and V is TRBV29-1; the D call may be TRBD1 or TRBD2 (5 bases each). From germline, CDR1 is SQVTM and CDR2 ANQGSEA. V lost 7 bases and J lost 7, with 17 bases in between. The CDR3 spans 13 residues.

The chain recombines TRBV5-6 with TRBJ1-2; D remains unclear. Germline CDR1 and CDR2: SGHDT and YYEEEE. The CDR3 covers 14 residues. V lost 0 bases and J lost 5, with 11 bases in between. The CDR3: CASSLGSGAYGYTF. CDR3 DNA sequence: TGTGCCAGCAGCTTGGGCTCAGGAGCTTATGGCTACACCTTC.

The J gene is TRBJ2-2, the V gene TRBV27, with D possibly being TRBD1 (6 bases). Trimming cost V 3 bases and J 0 bases, with 8 bases left between them. CDR1 MNHEY and CDR2 SMNVEV come from the germline V gene (reference sequence). This CDR3 contains 15 residues. The CDR3 spells CASSFGTTNTGELFF. CDR3 in DNA: TGTGCCAGCAGTTTCGGGACAACGAACACCGGGGAGCTGTTTTTT.

This clone is a singleton in its sample. CDR3 sequence (DNA): TGTGCCAGCAGCCAAGGACATCGAGAGACCCAGTACTTC. The encoded protein is CASSQGHRETQYF. The genes are TRBV14 and TRBJ2-5, with D uncertain. V lost 1 base and J lost 4, with 7 bases in between. CDR1 SGHDN and CDR2 FVKESK come from the germline V gene. The CDR3 is made up of 13 amino acids. Filled out from reference TRBV14 and TRBJ2-5, the complete variable domain reads EAGVTQFPSHSVIEKGQTVTLRCDPISGHDNLYWYRRVMGKEIKFLLHFVKESKQDESGMPNNRFLAERTGGTYSTLKVQPAELEDSGVYFCASSQGHRETQYFGPGTRLLVL.

This rearrangement joins TRBV18 to TRBJ1-3; D is unclear. V lost 3 bases and J lost 3, with 12 bases in between. This CDR3 has 15 amino acids. In germline, CDR1 is KGHSH, CDR2 LQKENI. Here the CDR3 reads CASSPASGVGNTIYF. As DNA, the CDR3 is TGTGCCAGCTCACCTGCGTCTGGAGTTGGAAACACCATATATTTT.

The chain's CDR3 is CASSPDRGGSEKLFF. For the CDR3, the DNA is TGTGCCAGCAGCCCCGACAGGGGGGGGAGTGAAAAACTGTTTTTT. This sequence joins TRBV7-2 and TRBJ1-4, with 9 bases that match TRBD1. The germline gives CDR1 SGHTA, CDR2 FQGNSA. The CDR3 loop spans 15 amino acids. J lost 7 bases, V lost 5 bases, and 8 bases had no gene match.